Listed here are 24 T cell receptor beta chains from one sample, sequenced in a study of cytomegalovirus exposure and HLA in healthy donors. It was with 60 Vbeta and 13 Jbeta primers that the PCR ran. Profiled with immunoSEQ multiplex PCR; TCRdb holds only in-frame clones, not every one. The repertoire holds more than 110,000 clones, with more than 70% as singletons. The sample taken for sequencing was PBMCs. The receptors derive from a man aged 45-65 years in good health and CMV-seronegative.

This chain uses TRBV28 with TRBJ1-2; D might be TRBD1 (6 bases). Germline V CDR1 and CDR2: MDHEN, SYDVKM. The CDR3 is made up of 15 amino acids. V shed 6 bases and J shed 4 bases, with 18 bases lying between them. The CDR3 DNA is TGTGCCAGCAGCCCCCCCAGGGGTAATAGCTATGGCTACACCTTC. Its translation is CASSPPRGNSYGYTF.

This CDR3 is CASSIGGRMHNEQFF. In nucleotides, the CDR3 is TGTGCCAGTAGTATTGGCGGGAGAATGCACAATGAGCAGTTCTTC. V is TRBV19 and J is TRBJ2-1; 7 bases are a match to TRBD2. The J segment lost 5 bases and the V segment lost 3 bases, leaving 7 bases of the junction unmatched. The germline gives CDR1 LNHDA, CDR2 SQIVND (reference sequence). The CDR3 extends over 15 amino acids. Supplemented by reference TRBV19 and TRBJ2-1, the full variable domain reads DGGITQSPKYLFRKEGQNVTLSCEQNLNHDAMYWYRQDPGQGLRLIYYSQIVNDFQKGDIAEGYSVSREKKESFPLTVTSAQKNPTAFYLCASSIGGRMHNEQFFGPGTRLTVL.

This clone was counted a single time. The chain joins TRBV7-2 to TRBJ1-2, with D uncertain. The CDR3 is 12 residues long. V lost 5 bases, J lost 8 bases, and 12 bases lay in between. Per germline, CDR1 SGHTA and CDR2 FQGNSA. In DNA, the CDR3 is TGTGCCAGCAGCGAAGGCCCGGGGGGCTACACCTTC. Its translation is CASSEGPGGYTF.

This clone was counted a few times. J is TRBJ1-2 and V is TRBV9; a possible D gene is TRBD1 (5 bases). V was clipped by 0 bases and J by 8 bases, with 11 bases between them. CDR1 and CDR2 (germline): SGDLS, YYNGEE. This CDR3 comprises 13 residues. The CDR3 DNA reads TGTGCCAGCAGCGTAGCAGGGAGGGAAGGCTACACCTTC. This encodes CASSVAGREGYTF.

This clone was seen only a few times. This sequence joins TRBV6-5 and TRBJ1-4; 9 bases are shared with TRBD1. The CDR3 is 14 amino acids. V trimming: 6 bases; J trimming: 3 bases; junction bases outside the gene matches: 2. Looked up from germline, CDR1 is MNHEY and CDR2 is SVGAGI. The CDR3 loop is CASRRQGANEKLFF. The CDR3, as DNA: TGTGCCAGCAGACGACAGGGGGCTAATGAAAAACTGTTTTTT.

This clone occurred a few times. The chain uses TRBV5-6 and TRBJ1-2; D unresolved. The CDR3 is 12 residues long. Germline loops: CDR1 SGHDT, CDR2 YYEEEE. V lost 4 bases and J lost 13, with 17 bases in between. The CDR3 spells CASSTDLGTGTF. The DNA of the CDR3 is TGTGCCAGCAGCACGGACTTAGGAACCGGCACCTTC.

The chain recombines TRBV19 with TRBJ2-7, with D possibly matching TRBD2 (6 bases). The length of the CDR3 is 15 residues. V was pared by 1 base and J by 1 base, with 11 bases between. The germline V gene encodes CDR1 LNHDA and CDR2 SQIVND (reference sequence). The CDR3 nucleotides read TGTGCCAGTAGTATAGGACTAGTAATGTCCTACGAGCAGTACTTC. Protein sequence: CASSIGLVMSYEQYF.

Of note for this clone: Distinct nucleotide sequences in the sample also encode this CDR3. V is TRBV5-1 and J is TRBJ1-5; 8 bases map to TRBD1. From germline, CDR1 is SGHRS and CDR2 YFSETQ. V trimming: 4 bases; J trimming: 5 bases; junction bases outside the gene matches: 5. This CDR3 is built from 14 residues. The CDR3 DNA sequence: TGCGCCAGCAGCCCAGGACAGGGTGATCAGCCCCAGCATTTT. It is translated as CASSPGQGDQPQHF.

In its sample, this clone was seen once. The CDR3 DNA is TGCGCCAGCAGCCAAGATTCTCTGGCTCGAGAGCAGTACTTC. This encodes CASSQDSLAREQYF. The chain combines TRBV4-1 with TRBJ2-7; no clear D. Germline lookup yields CDR1 MGHRA and CDR2 YSYEKL. The length of the CDR3 is 14 residues. The V and J ends lost 0 bases and 7 bases respectively, with 13 bases between them.

The rearrangement joins TRBV28 to TRBJ1-5; tentative D call: TRBD1 (5 bases). This CDR3 contains 16 residues. V was shortened by 3 bases and J by 1 base, with 13 bases between the two germline ends. Germline CDR1 reads MDHEN; CDR2 reads SYDVKM. The DNA for the CDR3 is TGTGCCAGCAGTTTCGCAGACCAGGGAAGCAATCAGCCCCAGCATTTT. Amino acids: CASSFADQGSNQPQHF.

The V and J genes are TRBV28 and TRBJ2-2; possibly TRBD2 for D (6 bases). With 6 bases removed from V and 5 bases from J, the gap between germline ends came to 16 bases. Germline V lookup: CDR1 MDHEN, CDR2 SYDVKM. This CDR3 region has 15 residues. CDR3 region: CASSLLAGRTGELFF. CDR3 bases: TGTGCCAGCAGCCTTCTCGCGGGACGAACCGGGGAGCTGTTTTTT.

This clone was detected only once. V is TRBV9 and J is TRBJ1-1; D is undetermined. V lost 0 bases and J 0 bases, leaving 9 bases between the germline ends. The germline gives CDR1 SGDLS, CDR2 YYNGEE. CDR3 length: 15 residues. For the CDR3, the DNA is TGTGCCAGCAGCGTAGCTACAGTGGTGAACACTGAAGCTTTCTTT. Amino acids: CASSVATVVNTEAFF.

This chain links TRBV5-6 with TRBJ2-5; perhaps TRBD1 as D (6 bases). Germline lookup yields CDR1 SGHDT and CDR2 YYEEEE. The CDR3 loop spans 14 amino acids. Trimming shortened V by 1 base and J by 2 bases, and 9 bases separated the two germline ends. CDR3 nucleotides: TGTGCCAGCAGCTTGCCCGGACAGCAAGAGACCCAGTACTTC. Translation gives CASSLPGQQETQYF. Complete variable domain (other parts from reference TRBV5-6 and TRBJ2-5): DAGVTQSPTHLIKTRGQQVTLRCSPKSGHDTVSWYQQALGQGPQFIFQYYEEEERQRGNFPDRFSGHQFPNYSSELNVNALLLGDSALYLCASSLPGQQETQYFGPGTRLLVL.

This clone was counted between two and nine times. V and J are TRBV5-4 and TRBJ2-7, with a possible D match to TRBD1 (6 bases). The CDR3 runs to 14 residues. V lost 2 bases to trimming and J lost 1 base, with 10 bases between them. From germline, CDR1 is SGHNT and CDR2 YYREEE (reference sequence). CDR3 coding DNA: TGTGCCAGCAGCTTCAGGGACACTTCCTACGAGCAGTACTTC. The encoded protein is CASSFRDTSYEQYF.

The rearrangement joins TRBV5-5 to TRBJ1-4, with 7 nucleotides matching TRBD1. Looked up from germline, CDR1 is SGHKS and CDR2 is YYEKEE (reference sequence). The CDR3 loop spans 14 amino acids. V trimming: 3 bases; J trimming: 3 bases; junction bases outside the gene matches: 2. The DNA of the CDR3 is TGTGCCAGCAGCTCAGGGACAGCTAATGAAAAACTGTTTTTT. It yields the protein CASSSGTANEKLFF.

The gene calls are TRBV25-1 and TRBJ1-4; TRBD1 is a possible D gene (6 bases). The CDR3 has 14 residues. V lost 3 bases to trimming and J lost 5 bases, with 10 bases between them. Germline values: CDR1 MGHDK, CDR2 SYGVNS. This CDR3 is CASSDWTENEKLFF. The CDR3 DNA sequence: TGTGCCAGCAGTGATTGGACAGAGAATGAAAAACTGTTTTTT.

For the CDR3, the DNA is TGTGCCAGCAGTCTCCTGGGGACTGATGGCTACACCTTC. The encoded protein is CASSLLGTDGYTF. The J gene is TRBJ1-2, the V gene TRBV27; D might be TRBD1 (5 bases). The CDR3 has 13 amino acids. Looked up from germline, CDR1 is MNHEY and CDR2 is SMNVEV (reference sequence). V was clipped by 5 bases and J by 6 bases, with 13 bases between them.

The rearrangement joins TRBV11-3 to TRBJ2-1; TRBD2 agrees at 11 bases. This CDR3 region has 16 residues. Germline V gene sequence: CDR1 SGHNT, CDR2 YENEEA. The V gene end was trimmed by 5 bases and the J gene end by 6 bases; junction bases not matched to a gene: 9. In nucleotides, the CDR3 is TGTGCCAGCAGCGACCCCGGGACTAGCGGTCTCAATGAGCAGTTCTTC. Protein product: CASSDPGTSGLNEQFF. The variable domain in full, with the rest retrieved from reference TRBV11-3 and TRBJ2-1, is EAGVVQSPRYKIIEKKQPVAFWCNPISGHNTLYWYLQNLGQGPELLIRYENEEAVDDSQLPKDRFSAERLKGVDSTLKIQPAELGDSAVYLCASSDPGTSGLNEQFFGPGTRLTVL.

This clone was seen more than once but under ten times. The V and J genes are TRBV5-6 and TRBJ2-7; 14 bases agree with TRBD2. The CDR3 is made up of 18 amino acids. V was clipped by 4 bases and J by 2 bases; unmatched bases: 11. The germline V gene has CDR1 SGHDT and CDR2 YYEEEE. DNA for the CDR3: TGTGCCAGCAGCCTCGGACTAGCGGGGGGAACGCTAGCCTACGAGCAGTACTTC. This encodes CASSLGLAGGTLAYEQYF.

The chain combines TRBV6-4 with TRBJ1-2; TRBD1 matches at 10 bases. The junction had 9 bases not matched to a gene; V was cut back by 3 bases and J by 8 bases. Germline V CDR1 and CDR2: MRHNA, SNTAGT. The CDR3 has 15 residues. CDR3 in amino acids: CASSERDRGREGYTF. The CDR3 DNA reads TGTGCCAGCAGTGAACGGGACAGGGGTCGTGAAGGCTACACCTTC.

The chain employs TRBV6-1 and TRBJ1-6; D is uncertain. CDR1 and CDR2 from the germline V gene are MNHNS and SASEGT. The CDR3 is 12 amino acids. V shed 3 bases and J shed 10 bases, with 7 bases lying between them. DNA of the CDR3: TGTGCCAGCAGTGACCAGGCCTCACCCCTCCACTTT. The encoded protein is CASSDQASPLHF.

This clone was picked up one time. The chain employs TRBV19 and TRBJ2-5, with 12 bases matching TRBD2. Germline V gives CDR1 LNHDA, CDR2 SQIVND (reference sequence). The CDR3 is 16 residues long. After removal of 8 bases from V and 5 bases from J, the junction contained 12 bases not matched to a gene. In DNA, the CDR3 is TGTGCCAGTGCTTCCCCGCGGACTAGCGGGAAGGAGACCCAGTACTTC. Translated: CASASPRTSGKETQYF.

V is TRBV5-6 and J is TRBJ1-1, with D tentatively TRBD1 (6 bases). Trimming shortened V by 3 bases and J by 10 bases, and 19 bases separated the two germline ends. From germline, CDR1 is SGHDT and CDR2 YYEEEE. The CDR3 consists of 14 residues. The DNA of the CDR3 is TGTGCCAGCAGCTGGGGACACGCAACGGGGGGAGCTTTCTTT. Translated, it gives CASSWGHATGGAFF. The full variable domain, with the rest looked up from reference TRBV5-6 and TRBJ1-1, is DAGVTQSPTHLIKTRGQQVTLRCSPKSGHDTVSWYQQALGQGPQFIFQYYEEEERQRGNFPDRFSGHQFPNYSSELNVNALLLGDSALYLCASSWGHATGGAFFGQGTRLTVV.

CDR3 nucleotide sequence: TGTGCCAGCAGTGAGAGGGACAGGGTATCCGATGAGCAGTTCTTC. Protein: CASSERDRVSDEQFF. The chain recombines TRBV2 with TRBJ2-1; TRBD1 aligns across 9 bases. CDR3 length equals 15 residues. The V and J ends lost 3 bases and 8 bases, in that order; junction bases with no gene match: 8. The germline CDR1 and CDR2 sequences are SNHLY and FYNNEI.